These 27 T cell receptor beta chains were all obtained from the same sample, sequenced in a study of identical twins' blood T cells. Each CDR3 protein gets one entry after TCRdb re-called the 5' RACE reads with MiXCR. The repertoire holds hundreds of thousands of distinct CDR3 sequences, roughly 28% seen once, with more than 5.5% in the top ten. The sequenced sample was PBMCs. The receptors derive from a woman between 18 and 55 years old in good health.

This clonotype was seen ten or more times. The chain is built from TRBV11-3 and TRBJ2-3; D might be TRBD1 or TRBD2, each matching 5 bases. Germline assignment: CDR1 SGHNT and CDR2 YENEEA. This CDR3 is built from 14 residues. V lost 3 bases to trimming and J lost 2 bases, with 9 bases between them. DNA for the CDR3: TGTGCCAGCAGCTTCGGGACCTCCACAGATACGCAGTATTTT. Amino acid sequence: CASSFGTSTDTQYF. Drawing the rest from reference TRBV11-3 and TRBJ2-3, the complete variable domain is EAGVVQSPRYKIIEKKQPVAFWCNPISGHNTLYWYLQNLGQGPELLIRYENEEAVDDSQLPKDRFSAERLKGVDSTLKIQPAELGDSAVYLCASSFGTSTDTQYFGPGTRLTVL.

This clonotype was seen ten or more times. The chain couples TRBV10-3 to TRBJ2-2; D call uncertain. Germline V lookup: CDR1 ENHRY, CDR2 SYGVKD. V lost 8 bases to trimming and J lost 7 bases, with 17 bases between them. The CDR3 loop spans 14 amino acids. The CDR3: CAIASGRTLGELFF. CDR3 DNA sequence: TGTGCCATCGCGTCAGGTCGGACCCTCGGGGAGCTGTTTTTT.

The chain links TRBV29-1 to TRBJ1-2; D remains unclear. CDR3 length: 12 amino acids. Germline CDR1 and CDR2: SQVTM and ANQGSEA. Trimming removed 4 bases at V and 1 base at J, with 7 bases between. The CDR3 spells CSVAQDNYGYTF. For the CDR3, the DNA is TGCAGCGTTGCCCAGGATAACTATGGCTACACCTTC.

This clonotype was seen more than once but under ten times. This chain uses TRBV4-3 with TRBJ1-2; 7 bases are shared with TRBD1. From germline, CDR1 is LGHNA and CDR2 YSLEER. CDR3 size: 16 residues. The V gene end was trimmed by 2 bases and the J gene end by 4 bases; junction bases not matched to a gene: 10. The CDR3 bases are TGCGCCAGCAGCCAATACTTGGACAGGTCACTCTATGGCTACACCTTC. Translated: CASSQYLDRSLYGYTF.

This clonotype was counted between two and nine times. The chain employs TRBV12-5 and TRBJ2-1; D gene ambiguous. This CDR3 region has 16 residues. Per germline, CDR1 LGHNT and CDR2 FRNRAP. Trimming shortened V by 2 bases and J by 9 bases, and 20 bases separated the two germline ends. The CDR3 sequence is CASGLTTALPGCEQFF. CDR3 nucleotide sequence: TGTGCTAGTGGTTTGACCACCGCCCTTCCTGGTTGTGAGCAGTTCTTC.

This rearrangement joins TRBV6-5 to TRBJ2-3, with unresolved D. The V gene's germline CDR1 is MNHEY and CDR2 SVGAGI. Trimming pared 0 bases from V and 6 bases from J, leaving 16 bases between. The CDR3 contains 16 residues. The CDR3 sequence: CASSYSKGRHRDTQYF. CDR3 DNA sequence: TGTGCCAGCAGTTACTCGAAGGGCAGGCACCGGGATACGCAGTATTTT.

For this clonotype: A much more abundant neighbour one base away suggests this may be a read error. The chain couples TRBV9 to TRBJ1-1; possibly TRBD1 for D (5 bases). In germline, CDR1 is SGDLS, CDR2 YYNGEE. The CDR3 extends over 13 amino acids. CDR3 sequence (DNA): TGTGCCGGCAGCGTAGAGATCGGGGGTGAAGCTTTCTTT. Encoded protein: CAGSVEIGGEAFF.

The J gene is TRBJ2-7, the V gene TRBV10-2; the D gene is possibly TRBD2 (6 bases). V was clipped by 1 base and J by 1 base, with 8 bases between them. This CDR3 region has 14 residues. Germline-derived CDR1 and CDR2 are WSHSY and SAAADI. As DNA, the CDR3 is TGCGCCAGCAGTGAGTTGGGACTGTCCTACGAGCAGTACTTC. Its protein product is CASSELGLSYEQYF.

This rearrangement joins TRBV10-3 to TRBJ1-2, with D perhaps TRBD1 (5 bases). The CDR3 extends over 18 amino acids. Trimming pared 0 bases from V and 6 bases from J, leaving 23 bases between. Germline CDR1 is ENHRY and CDR2 is SYGVKD. CDR3 bases: TGTGCCATCAGTGAGTCGACTCGCGGTGGGGGGGGATCGGATGGCTACACCTTC. Its protein product is CAISESTRGGGGSDGYTF.

In the case of this clonotype: Given a much more abundant clone one base away, this may be a read error. The CDR3 DNA reads as TGTGCCAGCAGAGTAGACAGGGGAAGGAATAAGCCCCAGCATTTT. It translates to CASRVDRGRNKPQHF. The chain couples TRBV6-1 to TRBJ1-5; the match to TRBD1 covers 8 bases. The CDR3 loop spans 15 amino acids. The germline CDR1 and CDR2 sequences are MNHNS and SASEGT. Trimming took 6 bases from V and 8 from J; bases not matched to a gene: 12.

V usage is TRBV18 and J usage is TRBJ2-3, with D perhaps given as TRBD1 or TRBD2 (5 bases each). Trimming took 2 bases from V and 0 from J, leaving 9 bases between them. Germline V gene lookup returns CDR1 KGHSH and CDR2 LQKENI. This CDR3 is 15 amino acids long. CDR3 bases: TGTGCCAGCTCACCAGTCGGGACCAGCACAGATACGCAGTATTTT. Protein: CASSPVGTSTDTQYF.

The J gene is TRBJ1-1, the V gene TRBV12-3 or TRBV12-4; D remains ambiguous. V was cut by 3 bases and J by 4 bases, with 12 bases left in between. This CDR3 spans 14 amino acids. CDR3 residues: CASSFGSRGTEAFF. The DNA for the CDR3 is TGTGCCAGCAGTTTCGGGTCGCGGGGCACTGAAGCTTTCTTT.

This clonotype was counted a few times. Here the CDR3 reads CASRGPNYNEQFF. CDR3 DNA sequence: TGTGCCAGCAGGGGACCGAACTACAATGAGCAGTTCTTC. The rearrangement links TRBV14 to TRBJ2-1; D may correspond to TRBD1 or TRBD2 (5 bases each). Per the germline V gene, CDR1 is SGHDN and CDR2 is FVKESK. CDR3 length equals 13 residues. Trimming left V 6 bases short and J 3 bases short, with 9 bases between.

There are a few counts of this clonotype. The chain joins TRBV7-9 to TRBJ2-5; D call uncertain. The V end lost 3 bases, the J end lost 1 base, and 3 bases lay between the germline ends. Germline V gives CDR1 SEHNR, CDR2 FQNEAQ (reference sequence). This CDR3 spans 12 amino acids. In DNA, the CDR3 is TGTGCCAGCAGCTTTCCCCAAGAGACCCAGTACTTC. It codes for CASSFPQETQYF.

This clonotype occurred a few times. The chain has TRBV28 and TRBJ1-4; D possibly corresponds to TRBD1 (6 bases). V lost 8 bases, J lost 4 bases, and 11 bases lay in between. Germline V gene data show CDR1 as MDHEN and CDR2 as SYDVKM. CDR3 length: 13 residues. The CDR3 DNA reads TGTGCCAGCGGGGGCAGCAGTAATGAAAAACTGTTTTTT. As protein: CASGGSSNEKLFF.

The chain combines TRBV3-1 with TRBJ1-1, with TRBD1 matching 8 bases. The CDR3 contains 15 residues. Losses at the gene ends were 4 bases for V and 4 bases for J; bases not matched to a gene: 8. Germline assignment: CDR1 LGHDT and CDR2 YNNKEL (reference sequence). The CDR3, as DNA: TGTGCCAGCAGCCGATGGACAGGGATGAGCACTGAAGCTTTCTTT. Amino acids: CASSRWTGMSTEAFF.

This chain joins TRBV6-5 and TRBJ1-3, with a tentative D call TRBD1 (5 bases). Germline-derived CDR1 and CDR2 are MNHEY and SVGAGI. CDR3 length: 17 amino acids. V was pared by 0 bases and J by 0 bases, with 12 bases between. In DNA, the CDR3 is TGTGCCAGCAGTTACTCGTCCCCAGGGATCTCTGGAAACACCATATATTTT. Translation: CASSYSSPGISGNTIYF.

This clonotype turned up a few times. The gene calls are TRBV11-3 and TRBJ1-1; 7 bases agree with TRBD1. The ends lost 3 bases at V and 6 bases at J; junction bases unmatched: 10. CDR3 size: 15 residues. The germline V gene has CDR1 SGHNT and CDR2 YENEEA. The CDR3, as DNA: TGTGCCAGCAGCTTCTCGATAACAGGGGTCCCTGAAGCTTTCTTT. This translates into CASSFSITGVPEAFF. The whole variable domain, filled in from reference TRBV11-3 and TRBJ1-1, reads EAGVVQSPRYKIIEKKQPVAFWCNPISGHNTLYWYLQNLGQGPELLIRYENEEAVDDSQLPKDRFSAERLKGVDSTLKIQPAELGDSAVYLCASSFSITGVPEAFFGQGTRLTVV.

The V and J genes are TRBV4-3 and TRBJ2-5, with 7 bases identical to TRBD1. After removal of 4 bases from V and 5 bases from J, the junction contained 16 bases not matched to a gene. Germline CDR1 and CDR2: LGHNA and YSLEER. This CDR3 contains 17 residues. CDR3 sequence reads: CASSRENRQGVWETQYF. DNA for the CDR3: TGCGCCAGCAGCCGGGAAAATCGACAGGGAGTTTGGGAGACCCAGTACTTC.

The chain recombines TRBV6-1 with TRBJ1-5; D is ambiguous. Germline V gene data show CDR1 as MNHNS and CDR2 as SASEGT. This CDR3 comprises 14 residues. Trimming left V 2 bases short and J 1 base short, with 6 bases between. In DNA, the CDR3 is TGTGCCAGCAGTGAATTTGACAGCAATCAGCCCCAGCATTTT. Protein sequence: CASSEFDSNQPQHF.

The CDR3 DNA sequence: TGTGCCAGCAGCCCCTCCGGGCCTCTAGAGCAGTACTTC. Translation gives CASSPSGPLEQYF. The chain couples TRBV6-5 to TRBJ2-7; D is ambiguous. CDR1 and CDR2 from the germline V gene are MNHEY and SVGAGI. Trimming took 6 bases from V and 7 from J, leaving 16 bases between them. The CDR3 is 13 amino acids.

The V call is TRBV6-1, the J call TRBJ2-3; D remains ambiguous. CDR1 is MNHNS and CDR2 is SASEGT in the germline V gene. Trimming took 1 base from V and 10 from J, leaving 12 bases between them. This CDR3 has 13 residues. The CDR3 bases are TGTGCCAGCAGTGAAGAGATGGCGTCCTCGCAGTATTTT. It translates to CASSEEMASSQYF.

This chain connects TRBV29-1 to TRBJ2-1; TRBD2 matches at 12 bases. The CDR3 is made up of 17 amino acids. From germline, CDR1 is SQVTM and CDR2 ANQGSEA. The CDR3 here is CIVLTSGSGSSYNEQFF. CDR3 bases: TGCATCGTGCTGACTAGCGGGAGTGGGAGCTCCTACAATGAGCAGTTCTTC.

This clonotype was seen more than once but under ten times. The rearrangement uses TRBV9 and TRBJ1-1, with D possibly TRBD1 on 6 matching bases. Germline V gene lookup returns CDR1 SGDLS and CDR2 YYNGEE. Trimming pared 1 base from V and 4 bases from J, leaving 14 bases between. The CDR3 covers 15 residues. CDR3 sequence (DNA): TGTGCCAGCAGCGTATTAGGGGGGGCGAGCACTGAAGCTTTCTTT. Protein sequence: CASSVLGGASTEAFF.

The chain carries TRBV10-3 and TRBJ2-7; D remains ambiguous. The CDR3 is 12 residues long. The germline V gene has CDR1 ENHRY and CDR2 SYGVKD. The V gene lost 11 bases and the J gene lost 7 bases, with 18 bases spanning the gap. CDR3 sequence (DNA): TGTGCCGCTGCGAGAACTTCGGAGGAGCAGTACTTC. Translated: CAAARTSEEQYF.

V and J are TRBV5-6 and TRBJ1-2; D remains ambiguous. The germline V gene has CDR1 SGHDT and CDR2 YYEEEE. Trimming cost V 4 bases and J 0 bases, with 16 bases left between them. The CDR3 covers 16 residues. This CDR3 reads CASSRRAGRANYGYTF. CDR3 nucleotide sequence: TGTGCCAGCAGCCGCCGGGCAGGACGAGCTAACTATGGCTACACCTTC.

For this clonotype: This sequence may be a read error, since a much larger clone differs from it by one base. V gene TRBV20-1 combines with J gene TRBJ1-5; maybe TRBD1 (5 bases). The CDR3 spans 14 residues. The germline V gene encodes CDR1 DFQATT and CDR2 SNEGSKA (reference sequence). CDR3 DNA: TGCAGTGGAGGGGCCCCCTATAGCAATCAGCCCCAGCGTTTT. Its translation: CSGGAPYSNQPQRF.